The T cell receptor beta chain under discussion was sequenced for a study of OX40 agonist ivuxolimab in advanced cancers. The CDR3 contains 14 residues. The germline CDR1 and CDR2 sequences are LNHDA and SQIVND (reference sequence). The ends were cut back, 3 bases at V and 4 bases at J, with 10 bases in the middle. Findings and limits, study-wide: The mean number of expanded clones was higher in CD8+ T cells than in CD4+. Which antigen the expanded peripheral T cells recognized is unknown. With doses of 0.1-3.0 mg/kg, partial responders showed among the lowest clonal expansion.

Anyone with autoimmune disease history or systemic immunosuppression was excluded. TCRdb's copy holds only in-frame clones and misses some; the assay was immunoSEQ multiplex PCR. The data show 100,000 or so clones, 90% to 96% seen once. Comment on this clone: Its antigen is as yet unknown.

This chain uses TRBV19 with TRBJ1-5, with D uncertain. The receptor's source is an adult with an advanced solid tumor such as melanoma, head and neck, liver or kidney cancer. The sequenced sample was CD4+ or CD8+ T cells sorted from blood, obtained in a trial of the OX40 agonist ivuxolimab. CDR3 nucleotide sequence: TGTGCCAGTAGTATCGGCCAGACTAATCAGCCCCAGCATTTT. This gives the protein CASSIGQTNQPQHF.